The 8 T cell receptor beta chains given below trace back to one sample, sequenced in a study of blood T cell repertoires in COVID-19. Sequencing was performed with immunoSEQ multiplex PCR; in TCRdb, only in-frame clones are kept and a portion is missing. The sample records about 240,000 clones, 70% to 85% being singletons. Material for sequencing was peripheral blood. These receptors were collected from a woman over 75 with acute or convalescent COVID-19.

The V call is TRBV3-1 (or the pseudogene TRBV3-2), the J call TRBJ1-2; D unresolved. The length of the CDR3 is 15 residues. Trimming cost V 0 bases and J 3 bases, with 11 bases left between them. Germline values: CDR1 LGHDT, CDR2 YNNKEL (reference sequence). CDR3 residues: CASSQDTTPYYGYTF. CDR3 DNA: TGTGCCAGCAGCCAAGATACTACGCCCTACTATGGCTACACCTTC.

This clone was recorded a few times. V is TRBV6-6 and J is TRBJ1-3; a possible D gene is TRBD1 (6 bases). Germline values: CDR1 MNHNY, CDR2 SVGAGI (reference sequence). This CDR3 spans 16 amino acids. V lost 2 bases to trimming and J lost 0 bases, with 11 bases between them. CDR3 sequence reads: CASSYPTGPSGNTIYF. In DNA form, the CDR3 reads TGTGCCAGCAGTTACCCGACAGGACCCTCTGGAAACACCATATATTTT.

The CDR3: CASSLASRDTGELFF. The CDR3, as DNA: TGTGCCAGCAGCTTAGCGAGCAGGGACACCGGGGAGCTGTTTTTT. This chain connects TRBV7-8 to TRBJ2-2; D perhaps matches TRBD1 (5 bases). The CDR3 consists of 15 residues. Germline CDR1 reads SGHVS; CDR2 reads FQNEAQ. Deletions cut 0 bases from V and 3 bases from J, with 8 bases between.

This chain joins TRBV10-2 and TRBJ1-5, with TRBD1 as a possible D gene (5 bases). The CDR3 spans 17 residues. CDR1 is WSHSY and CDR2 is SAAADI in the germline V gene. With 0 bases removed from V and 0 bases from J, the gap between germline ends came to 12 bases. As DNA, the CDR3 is TGCGCCAGCAGTGAGTCGACGGGGGTCGGTAGCAATCAGCCCCAGCATTTT. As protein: CASSESTGVGSNQPQHF.

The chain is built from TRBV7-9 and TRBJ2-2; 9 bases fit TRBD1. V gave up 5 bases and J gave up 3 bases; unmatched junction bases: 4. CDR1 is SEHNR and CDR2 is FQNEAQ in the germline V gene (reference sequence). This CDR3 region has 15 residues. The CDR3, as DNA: TGTGCCAGCAGCCCCCGGGACAGGGACACCGGGGAGCTGTTTTTT. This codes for CASSPRDRDTGELFF.

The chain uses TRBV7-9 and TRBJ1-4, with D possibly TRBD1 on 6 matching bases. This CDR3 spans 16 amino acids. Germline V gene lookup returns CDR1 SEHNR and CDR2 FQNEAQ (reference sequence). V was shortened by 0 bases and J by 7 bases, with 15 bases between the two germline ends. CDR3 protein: CASSLATGSGSEKLFF. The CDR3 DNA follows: TGTGCCAGCAGCTTAGCCACAGGGTCGGGGAGTGAAAAACTGTTTTTT. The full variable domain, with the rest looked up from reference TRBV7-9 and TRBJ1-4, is DTGVSQNPRHKITKRGQNVTFRCDPISEHNRLYWYRQTLGQGPEFLTYFQNEAQLEKSRLLSDRFSAERPKGSFSTLEIQRTEQGDSAMYLCASSLATGSGSEKLFFGSGTQLSVL.

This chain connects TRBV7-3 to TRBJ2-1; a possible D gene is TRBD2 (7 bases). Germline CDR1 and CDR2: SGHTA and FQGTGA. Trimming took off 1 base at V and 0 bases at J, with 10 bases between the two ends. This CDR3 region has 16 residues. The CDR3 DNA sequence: TGTGCCAGCAGCTTAAGGGGGGGCGTCTCCTACAATGAGCAGTTCTTC. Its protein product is CASSLRGGVSYNEQFF.

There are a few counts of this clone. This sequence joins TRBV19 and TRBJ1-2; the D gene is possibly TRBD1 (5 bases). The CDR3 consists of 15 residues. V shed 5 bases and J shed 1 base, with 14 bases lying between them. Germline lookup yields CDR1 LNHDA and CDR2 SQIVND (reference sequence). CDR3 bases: TGTGCCAGTAGTCCGGGGACGGGACTTAACTATGGCTACACCTTC. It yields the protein CASSPGTGLNYGYTF.